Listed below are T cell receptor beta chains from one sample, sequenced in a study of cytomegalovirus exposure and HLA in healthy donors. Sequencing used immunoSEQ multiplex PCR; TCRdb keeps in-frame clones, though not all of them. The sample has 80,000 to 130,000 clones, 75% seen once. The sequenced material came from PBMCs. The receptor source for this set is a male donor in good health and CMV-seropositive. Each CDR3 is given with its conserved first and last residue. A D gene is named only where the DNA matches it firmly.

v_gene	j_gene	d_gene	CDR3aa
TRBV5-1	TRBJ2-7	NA	CASSLGDTEYEQYF
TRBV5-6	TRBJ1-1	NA	CASMLRTDYTEAFF
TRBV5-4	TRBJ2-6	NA	CASSSRRDGANVLTF
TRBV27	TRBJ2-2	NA	CASSFFAGELFF
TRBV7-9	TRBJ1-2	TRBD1	CASSLAGDRNYGYTF
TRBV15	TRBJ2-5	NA	CATSRLQETQYF
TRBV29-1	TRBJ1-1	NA	CSVVGTGGMGDTEAFF
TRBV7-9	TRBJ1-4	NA	CASSINRVEGEKLFF
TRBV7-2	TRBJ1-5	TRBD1	CASSLGQGERQPQHF
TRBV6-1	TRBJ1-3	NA	CASRATTSGNTIYF
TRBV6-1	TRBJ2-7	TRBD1	CASSEDRITYEQYF
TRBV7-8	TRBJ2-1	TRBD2	CASSPPRGGSYNEQFF
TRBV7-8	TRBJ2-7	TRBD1	CASSSPPYLGQGAHEQYF
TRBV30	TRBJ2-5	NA	CAWSVIGQLFYF
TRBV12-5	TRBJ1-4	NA	CASGLGDYTNEKLFF
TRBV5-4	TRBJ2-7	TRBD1	CASSLRDSILEQYF
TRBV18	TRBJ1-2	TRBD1	CASSLRTGDMDGYTF
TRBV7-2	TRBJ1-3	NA	CASSLGRGTGNTIYF
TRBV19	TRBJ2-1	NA	CASNPEVSPGYNEQFF
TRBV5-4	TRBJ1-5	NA	CASSLLGSGQPQHF
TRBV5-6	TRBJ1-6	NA	CASSLIRENVRSPLHF
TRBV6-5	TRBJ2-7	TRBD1	CASSGDRGSYEQYF
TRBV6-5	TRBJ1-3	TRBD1	CASGDSPSGNTIYF
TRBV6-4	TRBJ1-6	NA	CASSDSRNSPLHF
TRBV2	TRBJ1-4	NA	CASSGGPATNEKLFF
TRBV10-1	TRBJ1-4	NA	CASSEGETATNEKLFF
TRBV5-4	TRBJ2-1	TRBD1	CASSSLGQGPYNEQFF
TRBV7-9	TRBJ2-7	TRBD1	CASSLRDRGKGEQYF
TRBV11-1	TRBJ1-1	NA	CASSPQVNTEAFF
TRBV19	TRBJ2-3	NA	CASSYGEAGSEDTQYF
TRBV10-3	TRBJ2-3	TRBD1	CAISMDRGSTDTQYF
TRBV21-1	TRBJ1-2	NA	CASISGDSNYGYTF
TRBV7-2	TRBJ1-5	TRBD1	CASSPRQGRNQPQHF
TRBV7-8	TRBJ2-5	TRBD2	CASSSSGGRGETQYF
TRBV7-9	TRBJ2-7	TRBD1	CASSHRGQGSYEQYF
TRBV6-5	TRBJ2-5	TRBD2	CASRWSGGSETQYF
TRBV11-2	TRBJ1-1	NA	CASSLDLSNTEAFF
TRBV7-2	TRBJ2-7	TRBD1	CASSRWGTGGAYEQYF
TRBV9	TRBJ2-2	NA	CASSLGSTGELFF
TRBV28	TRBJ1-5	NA	CASNRQSPNQPQHF
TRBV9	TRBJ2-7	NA	CASSRLGLPSYEQYF
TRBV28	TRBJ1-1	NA	CASSSQGPSTEAFF
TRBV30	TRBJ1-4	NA	CAWSQVTGNEKLFF
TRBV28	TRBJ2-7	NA	CASTQVGGASTSSYEQYF
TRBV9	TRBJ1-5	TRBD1	CASSERQGASIYNQPQHF
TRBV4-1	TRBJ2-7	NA	CASSTRQAYEQYF
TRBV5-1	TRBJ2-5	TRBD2	CASSLEGLAGGREETQYF
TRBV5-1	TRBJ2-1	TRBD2	CASSSTSGGAGVNEQFF
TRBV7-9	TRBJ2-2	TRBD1	CASSRFLARQGLRTGELFF
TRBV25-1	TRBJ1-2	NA	CASSADRPINYGYTF
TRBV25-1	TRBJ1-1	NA	CASSDPGRGNTEAFF
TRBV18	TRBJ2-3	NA	CASSPRRPSTDTQYF
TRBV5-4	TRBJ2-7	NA	CASSPNPGATYEQYF
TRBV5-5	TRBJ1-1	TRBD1	CASSSPGGANTEAFF